These 22 T cell receptor beta chains were sequenced from one sample in a study of T cell repertoires in cytomegalovirus infection. Using its own MiXCR run on the reads, TCRdb lists one record per CDR3 protein. Of under 300,000 distinct CDR3 sequences detected, 9% to 15% appear once; the ten largest clones hold 1.6%. Material: PBMCs. These receptors originate from a human donor in good health (CMV status not recorded). Some clones in this sample may be carry-over from other donors' samples.

Comments on this clonotype: A single base separates this from a much larger clone, so it may be a read error. This chain links TRBV9 with TRBJ1-2, with unresolved D. The germline V gene encodes CDR1 SGDLS and CDR2 YYNGEE. The CDR3 has 11 residues. V was pared by 2 bases and J by 1 base, with 0 bases between. CDR3 DNA: TGTGCCAGCAGCGTTAACTATGGCTACACCTTC. Its protein is CASSVNYGYTF.

As to this clonotype: A much more abundant neighbour one base away suggests this may be a read error. V usage is TRBV11-2 and J usage is TRBJ2-7; weak D call: TRBD1 (6 bases). The CDR3 runs 12 residues. CDR1 SGHAT and CDR2 FQNNGV come from the germline V gene. In DNA, the CDR3 is TGTGCCAGCAGCTCGCAGGGGCACGAGCGGTACTTC. Translated, it gives CASSSQGHERYF.

This clonotype has ten or more counts. V and J are TRBV6-1 and TRBJ1-5; 8 bases agree with TRBD1. In germline, CDR1 is MNHNS, CDR2 SASEGT. V lost 6 bases to trimming and J lost 0 bases; unmatched junction nucleotides: 7. The CDR3 is made up of 16 amino acids. CDR3 residues: CASSGQGVYSNQPQHF. DNA for the CDR3: TGTGCCAGCAGCGGACAGGGAGTATATAGCAATCAGCCCCAGCATTTT.

This clonotype has ten or more counts. The gene calls are TRBV5-4 and TRBJ2-3, with 11 bases lining up with TRBD2. With 4 bases clipped from V and 2 bases from J, the junction kept 6 bases outside the gene matches. Per germline, CDR1 SGHNT and CDR2 YYREEE (reference sequence). The CDR3 length is 16 residues. CDR3: CASSHRLAGLTDTQYF. CDR3 DNA: TGTGCCAGCAGCCATAGACTAGCGGGGCTCACAGATACGCAGTATTTT.

A note on this clonotype: This may stem from a read error, because a much larger clone lies one nucleotide away. This rearrangement joins TRBV6-6 to TRBJ2-7; no reliable D call. Looked up from germline, CDR1 is MNHNY and CDR2 is SVGAGI (reference sequence). This CDR3 contains 13 residues. This CDR3 reads CASSYHGSYQQYF. The CDR3 bases are TGTGCCAGCAGTTACCACGGATCCTACCAGCAGTACTTC.

This clonotype appeared many times. The chain joins TRBV2 to TRBJ2-2, with D perhaps TRBD1 (5 bases). Germline assignment: CDR1 SNHLY and CDR2 FYNNEI. The CDR3 is 15 residues long. V lost 4 bases, J lost 4 bases, and 13 bases lay in between. CDR3 residues: CASSVGRESTGELFF. CDR3 in DNA: TGTGCCAGCAGTGTAGGCAGGGAAAGCACCGGGGAGCTGTTTTTT.

This clonotype was counted many times. The J gene is TRBJ2-7, the V gene TRBV6-5, with D unresolved. The CDR3 has 15 residues. The V end lost 0 bases, the J end lost 0 bases, and 9 bases lay between the germline ends. Germline V lookup: CDR1 MNHEY, CDR2 SVGAGI. CDR3 in amino acids: CASSYSGHLSYEQYF. The CDR3 nucleotides read TGTGCCAGCAGTTACTCGGGTCACCTCTCCTACGAGCAGTACTTC.

The chain joins TRBV7-2 to TRBJ2-3, with 7 bases lining up with TRBD2. The V gene's germline CDR1 is SGHTA and CDR2 FQGNSA. The trim removed 7 bases at V and 5 bases at J, leaving 9 bases unmatched. The CDR3 loop spans 14 amino acids. In nucleotides, the CDR3 is TGTGCCAGCACTATCGGGAGGAATGTAGATACGCAGTATTTT. This gives the protein CASTIGRNVDTQYF. The variable domain in full, with the rest retrieved from reference TRBV7-2 and TRBJ2-3, is GAGVSQSPSNKVTEKGKDVELRCDPISGHTALYWYRQSLGQGLEFLIYFQGNSAPDKSGLPSDRFSAERTGGSVSTLTIQRTQQEDSAVYLCASTIGRNVDTQYFGPGTRLTVL.

This clonotype was observed many times. J is TRBJ2-5 and V is TRBV6-1; tentatively, D is TRBD2 (6 bases). This CDR3 spans 14 amino acids. Germline values: CDR1 MNHNS, CDR2 SASEGT. V was pared by 1 base and J by 5 bases, with 11 bases between. The CDR3 loop is CASSEGRGRETQYF. The CDR3 nucleotides are TGTGCCAGCAGTGAAGGGAGGGGACGGGAGACCCAGTACTTC.

This clonotype was counted ten times or more. The chain uses TRBV7-2 and TRBJ2-5, with 7 bases that match TRBD1. The CDR3 contains 14 residues. The germline V gene encodes CDR1 SGHTA and CDR2 FQGNSA. V shed 1 base and J 4 bases; nucleotides not matched to a gene: 3. CDR3 in amino acids: CASSLDNRGETQYF. CDR3 DNA sequence: TGTGCCAGCAGCTTAGACAACAGGGGAGAGACCCAGTACTTC.

This clonotype appeared many times. The J gene is TRBJ1-3, the V gene TRBV7-4; no firm D call. The germline V and J ends were trimmed by 1 base and 0 bases, with 7 bases remaining between them. CDR3 size: 15 residues. Germline-derived CDR1 and CDR2 are SGHVT and SQSDAQ. The CDR3 protein is CASSLVAVSGNTIYF. Here the CDR3 DNA reads TGTGCCAGCAGCTTAGTCGCGGTCTCTGGAAACACCATATATTTT.

This clonotype was detected ten times or more. The chain has TRBV28 and TRBJ2-4; TRBD1 aligns across 7 bases. Losses at the gene ends were 5 bases for V and 1 base for J; bases not matched to a gene: 5. The V gene's germline CDR1 is MDHEN and CDR2 SYDVKM. This CDR3 is built from 15 residues. The CDR3 reads CASSIGGEAKNIQYF. The DNA for the CDR3 is TGTGCCAGCAGTATAGGGGGCGAGGCCAAAAACATTCAGTACTTC.

This clonotype was picked up many times. The chain combines TRBV7-9 with TRBJ2-1; D perhaps matches TRBD2 (6 bases). The germline V and J ends were trimmed by 5 bases and 4 bases, with 12 bases remaining between them. Per germline, CDR1 SEHNR and CDR2 FQNEAQ (reference sequence). The CDR3 loop spans 14 amino acids. CDR3 region: CASSIRDSYNEQFF. In DNA form, the CDR3 reads TGTGCCAGCAGCATCCGGGACTCATACAATGAGCAGTTCTTC. Supplemented by reference TRBV7-9 and TRBJ2-1, the full variable domain reads DTGVSQNPRHKITKRGQNVTFRCDPISEHNRLYWYRQTLGQGPEFLTYFQNEAQLEKSRLLSDRFSAERPKGSFSTLEIQRTEQGDSAMYLCASSIRDSYNEQFFGPGTRLTVL.

This clonotype occurred many times. The chain recombines TRBV11-2 with TRBJ2-7; a weak D match, TRBD2 (6 bases). The CDR3 is made up of 14 amino acids. In germline, CDR1 is SGHAT, CDR2 FQNNGV. Deletions cut 5 bases from V and 6 bases from J, with 17 bases between. The CDR3 is CASSTAGAAPEQYF. For the CDR3, the DNA is TGTGCCAGCAGCACAGCGGGCGCAGCCCCCGAGCAGTACTTC.

This clonotype was counted between two and nine times. The chain employs TRBV24-1 and TRBJ2-3; D unclear. The CDR3 spans 11 residues. Germline V gene data show CDR1 as KGHDR and CDR2 as SFDVKD. Trimming left V 9 bases short and J 5 bases short, with 8 bases between. CDR3: CATRYVDTQYF. CDR3 sequence (DNA): TGTGCCACCCGCTACGTAGATACGCAGTATTTT.

At least ten counts were recorded for this clonotype. The rearrangement uses TRBV27 and TRBJ2-3; TRBD2 might be the D (6 bases). This CDR3 contains 15 residues. Between the trimmed V and J ends, which lost 0 bases and 4 bases, there was a span of 11 bases. Per the germline V gene, CDR1 is MNHEY and CDR2 is SMNVEV (reference sequence). CDR3 in amino acids: CASSLSGGEADTQYF. In DNA, the CDR3 is TGTGCCAGCAGTTTATCAGGCGGGGAGGCAGATACGCAGTATTTT.

This clonotype turned up a few times. V and J are TRBV9 and TRBJ2-5; D may be TRBD2 (6 bases). V lost 4 bases, J lost 4 bases, and 26 bases lay in between. This CDR3 has 18 residues. Germline values: CDR1 SGDLS, CDR2 YYNGEE. Here the CDR3 reads CASSPPSKGTLLGETQYF. DNA of the CDR3: TGTGCCAGCAGCCCGCCGTCCAAGGGGACTCTTCTAGGAGAGACCCAGTACTTC.

This chain connects TRBV5-4 to TRBJ2-7; D unresolved. The length of the CDR3 is 12 residues. V lost 3 bases and J 3 bases, leaving 7 bases between the germline ends. Germline V gene data show CDR1 as SGHNT and CDR2 as YYREEE (reference sequence). In DNA form, the CDR3 reads TGTGCCAGCAGCTCGCCCGACTACGAGCAGTACTTC. Protein product: CASSSPDYEQYF.

This chain links TRBV7-3 with TRBJ2-1; 7 bases align to TRBD2. The CDR3 contains 16 residues. Germline trimming cut 6 bases from V and 2 bases from J; bases unmatched to any gene: 10. The germline CDR1 and CDR2 sequences are SGHTA and FQGTGA. CDR3 in amino acids: CASSSLSGTPYNEQFF. In DNA, the CDR3 is TGTGCCAGCAGTTCCCTAAGCGGGACCCCCTACAATGAGCAGTTCTTC.

This clonotype was recorded many times. The chain is built from TRBV27 and TRBJ2-1, with a tentative D call TRBD2 (6 bases). The CDR3 extends over 16 amino acids. Trimming stripped 2 bases from V and 6 bases from J, with 17 bases between. The germline V gene encodes CDR1 MNHEY and CDR2 SMNVEV (reference sequence). CDR3 protein: CASSLIGLANRNEQFF. CDR3 sequence (DNA): TGTGCCAGCAGTTTAATCGGCCTAGCGAACCGCAATGAGCAGTTCTTC.

This clonotype was counted ten times or more. J is TRBJ1-1 and V is TRBV7-8; no reliable D call. The CDR3 totals 12 residues. Trimming took 4 bases from V and 11 from J, leaving 14 bases between them. Germline V lookup: CDR1 SGHVS, CDR2 FQNEAQ. In DNA, the CDR3 is TGTGCCAGCAGCTCAACCAAACAAACGGCTTTCTTT. It translates to CASSSTKQTAFF.

This clonotype was detected only a few times. The V call is TRBV19, the J call TRBJ2-3; 13 bases fit TRBD2. The ends lost 7 bases at V and 5 bases at J; junction bases unmatched: 6. CDR3 length equals 15 residues. Germline V gives CDR1 LNHDA, CDR2 SQIVND (reference sequence). The CDR3 reads CASTLTSGRGDTQYF. The CDR3 region has the DNA TGTGCCAGTACCCTCACTAGCGGGAGGGGAGATACGCAGTATTTT.